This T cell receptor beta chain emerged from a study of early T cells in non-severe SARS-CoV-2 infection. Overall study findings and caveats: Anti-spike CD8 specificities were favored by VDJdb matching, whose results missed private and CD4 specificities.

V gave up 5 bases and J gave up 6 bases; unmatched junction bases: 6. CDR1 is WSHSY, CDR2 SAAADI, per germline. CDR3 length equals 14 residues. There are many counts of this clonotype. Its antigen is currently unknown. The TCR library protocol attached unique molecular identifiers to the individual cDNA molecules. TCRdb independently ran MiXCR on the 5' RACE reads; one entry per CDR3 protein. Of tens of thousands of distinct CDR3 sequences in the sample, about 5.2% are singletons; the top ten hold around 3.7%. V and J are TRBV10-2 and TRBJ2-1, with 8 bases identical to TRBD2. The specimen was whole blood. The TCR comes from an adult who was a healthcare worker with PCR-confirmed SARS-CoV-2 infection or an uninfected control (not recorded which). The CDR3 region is CASSTGLDTNEQFF. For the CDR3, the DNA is TGCGCCAGCAGTACGGGACTAGATACCAATGAGCAGTTCTTC.